Presented here are 22 T cell receptor beta chains from one specimen sequenced in a study of T cells after yellow fever vaccination. TCRdb passed the 5' RACE reads through MiXCR, listing each CDR3 protein once. The repertoire includes fewer than 400,000 distinct CDR3 sequences, roughly 6.2% of them detected once, and about 15% sits in the top ten. Sequenced here: PBMCs, sampled 5 days after the yellow fever booster vaccination. The receptors derive from a man younger than 40 who received the YFV17D yellow fever vaccine.

This clonotype was seen only a few times. The chain couples TRBV5-1 to TRBJ2-5; TRBD1 is a possible D gene (6 bases). The germline CDR1 and CDR2 sequences are SGHRS and YFSETQ. This CDR3 is 15 amino acids long. V lost 4 bases and J lost 5, with 18 bases in between. The CDR3 loop is CASSHGQLGGETQYF. CDR3 nucleotides: TGCGCCAGCAGCCACGGACAGCTAGGCGGGGAGACCCAGTACTTC.

This clonotype was seen a few times. The chain employs TRBV5-5 and TRBJ2-1; possibly TRBD1 or TRBD2 for D (5 bases each). V dropped 0 bases and J dropped 4 bases, with 14 bases sitting between them. Germline V gene sequence: CDR1 SGHKS, CDR2 YYEKEE (reference sequence). The CDR3 totals 16 residues. In DNA, the CDR3 is TGTGCCAGCAGCTTGGCCGGGGCGGCGTCGTACAATGAGCAGTTCTTC. Protein product: CASSLAGAASYNEQFF.

The chain recombines TRBV7-6 with TRBJ2-1; perhaps D is TRBD1 or TRBD2 (5 bases each). Germline V gene sequence: CDR1 SGHVS, CDR2 FNYEAQ. Deletions cut 1 base from V and 7 bases from J, with 17 bases between. The CDR3 runs 16 residues. CDR3 nucleotides: TGTGCCAGCAGCTTAGGTAGGGGAGTTCTCTCGAATGAGCAGTTCTTC. This sequence encodes CASSLGRGVLSNEQFF.

This clonotype was recorded at least ten times. The rearrangement joins TRBV14 to TRBJ2-1; D unclear. CDR3 length: 13 residues. Trimming took off 4 bases at V and 4 bases at J, with 8 bases between the two ends. CDR1 SGHDN and CDR2 FVKESK come from the germline V gene. CDR3 coding DNA: TGTGCCAGCAGCCCCGGACGGTACAATGAGCAGTTCTTC. Its translation is CASSPGRYNEQFF.

Many counts were recorded for this clonotype. The chain carries TRBV7-2 and TRBJ2-5, with D tentatively TRBD2 (6 bases). V lost 8 bases to trimming and J lost 8 bases, with 21 bases between them. Germline loops: CDR1 SGHTA, CDR2 FQGNSA. The CDR3 covers 14 residues. CDR3 DNA sequence: TGTGCCAGCGAGGCTCTGGCGCGGGGTGGAACCCAGTACTTC. As protein: CASEALARGGTQYF.

A few counts support this clonotype. This sequence joins TRBV15 and TRBJ2-3; 11 positions agree with TRBD2. V trimming: 2 bases; J trimming: 7 bases; junction bases outside the gene matches: 11. The CDR3 sequence is 17 residues long. The V gene's germline CDR1 is LNHNV and CDR2 YYDKDF (reference sequence). The CDR3 DNA follows: TGTGCCACCAGCAGACGCCCTACTAGCGGGAGCGGGCATACGCAGTATTTT. Translated: CATSRRPTSGSGHTQYF.

This clonotype was observed many times. V is TRBV29-1 and J is TRBJ2-3, with a tentative D call TRBD1 (6 bases). V lost 6 bases and J 4 bases, leaving 14 bases between the germline ends. Germline loops: CDR1 SQVTM, CDR2 ANQGSEA. The CDR3 covers 13 residues. CDR3 protein: CSVQQGYADTQYF. CDR3 nucleotide sequence: TGCAGCGTCCAACAGGGATATGCAGATACGCAGTATTTT.

This clonotype was counted many times. The rearrangement links TRBV20-1 to TRBJ1-1, with D tentatively TRBD1 (5 bases). V dropped 3 bases and J dropped 1 base, with 9 bases sitting between them. Germline assignment: CDR1 DFQATT and CDR2 SNEGSKA (reference sequence). This CDR3 comprises 13 residues. CDR3 bases: TGCAGTGCTAGCCAAACAGGGAACACTGAAGCTTTCTTT. Protein sequence: CSASQTGNTEAFF.

The V and J genes are TRBV7-6 and TRBJ2-5; weak D call: TRBD2 (5 bases). There are 13 residues in the CDR3. Per the germline V gene, CDR1 is SGHVS and CDR2 is FNYEAQ. The V end was cut by 7 bases, the J end by 5 bases, with 14 bases between. The CDR3 protein is CASTQGLLETQYF. The CDR3 region has the DNA TGTGCCAGCACCCAAGGACTGTTGGAGACCCAGTACTTC.

This clonotype was observed at least ten times. The genes are TRBV5-1 and TRBJ2-1; D possibly corresponds to TRBD1 (6 bases). The germline CDR1 and CDR2 sequences are SGHRS and YFSETQ. The CDR3 extends over 13 amino acids. V was pared by 0 bases and J by 5 bases, with 6 bases between. The CDR3 loop is CASSLGDNNEQFF. The CDR3 DNA reads as TGCGCCAGCAGCTTGGGGGACAACAATGAGCAGTTCTTC.

This clonotype was seen at least ten times. The chain uses TRBV6-1 and TRBJ2-5; 8 bases align to TRBD1. The ends lost 6 bases at V and 5 bases at J; junction bases unmatched: 11. The germline CDR1 and CDR2 sequences are MNHNS and SASEGT. CDR3 length: 15 amino acids. CDR3 sequence: CASRMDRVSVETQYF. CDR3 nucleotide sequence: TGTGCCAGCAGAATGGACAGGGTCTCGGTGGAGACCCAGTACTTC.

This clonotype was counted many times. The CDR3 region is CASSLGLAGGGNTQYF. The CDR3 nucleotides read TGCGCCAGCAGCTTGGGACTAGCGGGAGGCGGTAATACGCAGTATTTT. The genes are TRBV5-1 and TRBJ2-3; TRBD2 aligns across 13 bases. This CDR3 comprises 16 residues. The V segment lost 0 bases and the J segment 7 bases; nucleotides outside the gene matches: 5. The germline CDR1 and CDR2 sequences are SGHRS and YFSETQ.

This clonotype appeared a few times. This chain joins TRBV11-2 and TRBJ1-2, with D maybe TRBD1 (6 bases). V was pared by 0 bases and J by 4 bases, with 9 bases between. Germline CDR1 reads SGHAT; CDR2 reads FQNNGV. The CDR3 consists of 14 residues. The CDR3 is CASSLETGSYGYTF. For the CDR3, the DNA is TGTGCCAGCAGCTTAGAAACAGGGAGCTATGGCTACACCTTC. The full variable domain, in which reference TRBV11-2 and TRBJ1-2 provide the parts outside the CDR3, is EAGVAQSPRYKIIEKRQSVAFWCNPISGHATLYWYQQILGQGPKLLIQFQNNGVVDDSQLPKDRFSAERLKGVDSTLKIQPAKLEDSAVYLCASSLETGSYGYTFGSGTRLTVV.

V and J are TRBV9 and TRBJ1-1; a weak D match, TRBD1 (5 bases). Germline-derived CDR1 and CDR2 are SGDLS and YYNGEE. The ends were cut back, 5 bases at V and 2 bases at J, with 10 bases in the middle. This CDR3 has 13 residues. The CDR3 is CASSGGANTEAFF. CDR3 sequence (DNA): TGTGCCAGCAGTGGCGGGGCTAACACTGAAGCTTTCTTT.

This clonotype appeared many times. The genes are TRBV7-9 and TRBJ2-5; 13 nucleotides line up with TRBD2. The CDR3 consists of 14 residues. The germline CDR1 and CDR2 sequences are SEHNR and FQNEAQ (reference sequence). The V and J ends lost 7 bases and 5 bases, in that order; junction bases with no gene match: 4. CDR3 sequence: CASTGLAGDETQYF. In nucleotides, the CDR3 is TGTGCCAGCACCGGACTAGCGGGAGATGAGACCCAGTACTTC.

The V call is TRBV6-1, the J call TRBJ2-5; the D gene could be TRBD1 or TRBD2 (5 bases each). Germline V gives CDR1 MNHNS, CDR2 SASEGT. The V end was cut by 7 bases, the J end by 4 bases, with 16 bases between. This CDR3 is 14 amino acids long. CDR3 nucleotides: TGTGCCAGCAAAAGCTGGGGGAGTGGAGAGACCCAGTACTTC. Its translation is CASKSWGSGETQYF.

This clonotype was detected only a few times. This sequence joins TRBV7-2 and TRBJ2-1; possible D gene TRBD2, 6 bases. In germline, CDR1 is SGHTA, CDR2 FQGNSA. Trimming shortened V by 1 base and J by 14 bases, and 15 bases separated the two germline ends. The CDR3 spans 13 residues. The CDR3 nucleotides are TGTGCCAGCAGCTTAGGCGGGGACGGGCTGAAGTTCTTC. Protein sequence: CASSLGGDGLKFF.

Ten or more counts support this clonotype. The chain combines TRBV7-2 with TRBJ2-4, with D uncertain. Trimming shortened V by 3 bases and J by 8 bases, and 14 bases separated the two germline ends. The CDR3 covers 14 residues. Germline V CDR1 and CDR2: SGHTA, FQGNSA. The CDR3 region is CASSFGGVMDIQYF. The CDR3, as DNA: TGTGCCAGCAGCTTTGGCGGCGTAATGGACATTCAGTACTTC. Based on the CDR3 plus reference TRBV7-2 and TRBJ2-4, the full variable domain is GAGVSQSPSNKVTEKGKDVELRCDPISGHTALYWYRQSLGQGLEFLIYFQGNSAPDKSGLPSDRFSAERTGGSVSTLTIQRTQQEDSAVYLCASSFGGVMDIQYFGAGTRLSVL.

This clonotype turned up a few times. The genes are TRBV12-3 or TRBV12-4 and TRBJ2-1; no firm D call. Trimming took off 7 bases at V and 3 bases at J, with 16 bases between the two ends. This CDR3 has 15 amino acids. CDR3 sequence reads: CASTGELEFYNEQFF. The CDR3 nucleotides are TGTGCCAGCACGGGTGAGTTGGAGTTCTACAATGAGCAGTTCTTC.

There are many counts of this clonotype. The rearrangement links TRBV5-5 to TRBJ2-6; no reliable D call. The CDR3 contains 15 residues. The germline CDR1 and CDR2 sequences are SGHKS and YYEKEE (reference sequence). Trimming cost V 0 bases and J 2 bases, with 6 bases left between them. Here the CDR3 reads CASSLVGAGANVLTF. The CDR3 DNA follows: TGTGCCAGCAGCTTGGTAGGTGCTGGGGCCAACGTCCTGACTTTC. The full variable domain, with the rest looked up from reference TRBV5-5 and TRBJ2-6, is DAGVTQSPTHLIKTRGQQVTLRCSPISGHKSVSWYQQVLGQGPQFIFQYYEKEERGRGNFPDRFSARQFPNYSSELNVNALLLGDSALYLCASSLVGAGANVLTFGAGSRLTVL.

The chain employs TRBV6-5 and TRBJ2-4, with D possibly matching TRBD1 (6 bases). Germline CDR1 is MNHEY and CDR2 is SVGAGI. This CDR3 region has 15 residues. Trimming shortened V by 5 bases and J by 1 base, and 12 bases separated the two germline ends. The CDR3 loop is CASSLLRGAKNIQYF. DNA for the CDR3: TGTGCCAGCAGTCTACTGAGGGGGGCCAAAAACATTCAGTACTTC.

This clonotype showed up just a few times. V is TRBV20-1 and J is TRBJ2-4; TRBD2 matches at 14 bases. Per the germline V gene, CDR1 is DFQATT and CDR2 is SNEGSKA (reference sequence). V shed 2 bases and J 7 bases; nucleotides not matched to a gene: 10. This CDR3 contains 17 residues. CDR3 in DNA: TGCAGTGCTAGATCTGGGACTAGCGGGGGAGGCGGGAACATTCAGTACTTC. Translation: CSARSGTSGGGGNIQYF.